These 32 T cell receptor beta chains share one sample of origin, sequenced in a study of T-cell memory formation after mild COVID-19. TCRdb reprocessed the 5' RACE reads via MiXCR and lists one record per CDR3 protein. The table has 250,000 or so distinct CDR3 sequences, roughly 9.4% seen once. Sequencing input: PBMCs or a T cell subset sorted from them (not recorded which). These receptors originate from a man between 18 and 35 years old who had mild COVID-19 (a few samples of this study predate the infection). Cell type and time point are not known.

V usage is TRBV5-1 and J usage is TRBJ2-3; 9 bases line up with TRBD1. Germline trimming cut 4 bases from V and 0 bases from J; bases unmatched to any gene: 6. This CDR3 is built from 16 residues. CDR1 SGHRS and CDR2 YFSETQ come from the germline V gene. The DNA for the CDR3 is TGCGCCAGCAGCCGCCTCGGGACAGGGAGCACAGATACGCAGTATTTT. Translating it yields CASSRLGTGSTDTQYF.

The sample holds many counts of this clonotype. The gene calls are TRBV6-5 and TRBJ2-7; 8 bases map to TRBD1. The germline V gene encodes CDR1 MNHEY and CDR2 SVGAGI. The V and J ends lost 6 bases and 4 bases, in that order; junction bases with no gene match: 8. This CDR3 spans 14 amino acids. CDR3 sequence reads: CASRAGQASYEQYV. Written as DNA, the CDR3 is TGTGCCAGCAGGGCGGGACAGGCTTCTTACGAGCAGTACGTC.

The V call is TRBV18, the J call TRBJ2-7; 8 bases agree with TRBD1. The V segment lost 3 bases and the J segment 7 bases; nucleotides outside the gene matches: 5. This CDR3 has 13 residues. Germline V gives CDR1 KGHSH, CDR2 LQKENI. The CDR3 sequence: CASSPDRGKEQYF. The CDR3 nucleotides read TGTGCCAGCTCACCTGACAGGGGAAAAGAGCAGTACTTC.

The rearrangement uses TRBV18 and TRBJ2-1; 10 bases are a match to TRBD2. From germline, CDR1 is KGHSH and CDR2 LQKENI. There are 15 residues in the CDR3. J was trimmed by 7 bases and V by 3 bases; bases with no gene match: 6. As DNA, the CDR3 is TGTGCCAGCTCACCGTCCAGCGGGGGGGAAAATGAGCAGTTCTTC. It specifies CASSPSSGGENEQFF.

The genes are TRBV3-1 and TRBJ2-1, with 7 bases lining up with TRBD2. This CDR3 spans 19 amino acids. The V gene end was trimmed by 1 base and the J gene end by 4 bases; junction bases not matched to a gene: 16. Germline assignment: CDR1 LGHDT and CDR2 YNNKEL (reference sequence). The CDR3 region is CASSQVVRVGEGPYNEQFF. The CDR3 bases are TGTGCCAGCAGCCAAGTTGTGCGTGTCGGGGAGGGTCCTTACAATGAGCAGTTCTTC.

V and J are TRBV5-1 and TRBJ1-4, with 7 positions matching TRBD1. The CDR3 covers 14 residues. With V trimmed by 4 bases and J by 8 bases, 8 bases remained unmatched. The germline V gene encodes CDR1 SGHRS and CDR2 YFSETQ. As DNA, the CDR3 is TGCGCCAGCAGCGCGTTCCAACAGGGGGAAAAACTGTTTTTT. Protein product: CASSAFQQGEKLFF. Full variable domain (outside the CDR3, taken from reference TRBV5-1 and TRBJ1-4): KAGVTQTPRYLIKTRGQQVTLSCSPISGHRSVSWYQQTPGQGLQFLFEYFSETQRNKGNFPGRFSGRQFSNSRSEMNVSTLELGDSALYLCASSAFQQGEKLFFGSGTQLSVL.

V gene TRBV19 combines with J gene TRBJ2-7, with D tentatively TRBD2 (6 bases). V lost 8 bases to trimming and J lost 0 bases, with 14 bases between them. Germline V lookup: CDR1 LNHDA, CDR2 SQIVND (reference sequence). The CDR3 has 14 residues. The CDR3 loop reads CASGSDGSSYEQYF. The CDR3 coding sequence is TGTGCCAGTGGGTCGGACGGGAGCTCCTACGAGCAGTACTTC.

This clonotype appeared a few times. DNA of the CDR3: TGTGCCAGCAGTTTTCGGCAGAGCTCCTACAATGAGCAGTTCTTC. Translating gives CASSFRQSSYNEQFF. The chain carries TRBV6-5 and TRBJ2-1; D call uncertain. The CDR3 contains 15 residues. Germline CDR1 is MNHEY and CDR2 is SVGAGI. Trimming removed 4 bases at V and 0 bases at J, with 10 bases between.

This clonotype showed up just a few times. V gene TRBV7-3 combines with J gene TRBJ2-7; 9 bases are a match to TRBD2. Germline V CDR1 and CDR2: SGHTA, FQGTGA. The CDR3 has 12 residues. With 5 bases clipped from V and 7 bases from J, the junction kept 3 bases outside the gene matches. In nucleotides, the CDR3 is TGTGCCAGCAGCCCCACTAGCGGGGAGCAGTACTTC. Its protein is CASSPTSGEQYF. The complete variable domain, with remaining parts taken from reference TRBV7-3 and TRBJ2-7, reads GAGVSQTPSNKVTEKGKYVELRCDPISGHTALYWYRQSLGQGPEFLIYFQGTGAADDSGLPNDRFFAVRPEGSVSTLKIQRTERGDSAVYLCASSPTSGEQYFGPGTRLTVT.

The chain recombines TRBV5-1 with TRBJ1-2; 7 nucleotides match TRBD1. Germline V gene lookup returns CDR1 SGHRS and CDR2 YFSETQ. This CDR3 is built from 14 residues. V lost 4 bases, J lost 3 bases, and 6 bases stayed unmatched. CDR3 amino acids: CASSRDRVDYGYTF. CDR3 bases: TGCGCCAGCAGCAGAGACAGGGTAGACTATGGCTACACCTTC.

This clonotype was counted a few times. This chain joins TRBV7-2 and TRBJ2-3; 8 bases match TRBD1. Trimming cost V 4 bases and J 2 bases; bases outside gene matches: 2. Germline lookup yields CDR1 SGHTA and CDR2 FQGNSA. This CDR3 region has 14 residues. CDR3 sequence: CASSWGQATDTQYF. CDR3 nucleotides: TGTGCCAGCAGCTGGGGACAGGCCACAGATACGCAGTATTTT.

The J gene is TRBJ2-2, the V gene TRBV5-1, with D possibly being TRBD1 (6 bases). V was pared by 4 bases and J by 5 bases, with 15 bases between. This CDR3 comprises 15 residues. Germline V gene data show CDR1 as SGHRS and CDR2 as YFSETQ. CDR3 residues: CASSQRSTGTGELFF. CDR3 bases: TGCGCCAGCAGCCAACGTAGCACAGGGACCGGGGAGCTGTTTTTT.

This clonotype was found a few times. J is TRBJ2-2 and V is TRBV4-1; D is perhaps TRBD1 (5 bases). This CDR3 has 15 residues. Germline CDR1 is MGHRA and CDR2 is YSYEKL. Trimming pared 6 bases from V and 7 bases from J, leaving 18 bases between. For the CDR3, the DNA is TGCGCCAGCAGTTCCGTGGCAGGGTGGGTCGGGGAGCTGTTTTTT. The encoded protein is CASSSVAGWVGELFF.

This clonotype was detected many times. The V gene is TRBV5-1, the J gene TRBJ2-3, with D tentatively TRBD1 or TRBD2 (5 bases each). V dropped 6 bases and J dropped 2 bases, with 10 bases sitting between them. The CDR3 loop spans 13 amino acids. CDR1 and CDR2 (germline): SGHRS, YFSETQ. The CDR3 loop reads CASNTGHTDTQYF. CDR3 coding DNA: TGCGCCAGCAACACGGGGCACACAGATACGCAGTATTTT.

The chain joins TRBV4-1 to TRBJ2-1; TRBD1 is a possible D gene (5 bases). V lost 2 bases to trimming and J lost 2 bases, with 10 bases between them. The CDR3 extends over 15 amino acids. Germline V gene sequence: CDR1 MGHRA, CDR2 YSYEKL. The CDR3 DNA sequence: TGCGCCAGCAGCCAATGGGCAGGGACCTACAATGAGCAGTTCTTC. Its protein product is CASSQWAGTYNEQFF.

This clonotype has only a few counts. The J gene is TRBJ2-1, the V gene TRBV20-1; D gene unclear. Germline V gene lookup returns CDR1 DFQATT and CDR2 SNEGSKA (reference sequence). The V end was cut by 5 bases, the J end by 7 bases, with 6 bases between. The CDR3 runs to 10 residues. CDR3 in DNA: TGCAGTGCTCGGTTGAATGAGCAGTTCTTC. Translating gives CSARLNEQFF.

This clonotype turned up a few times. The chain carries TRBV5-1 and TRBJ2-7; 7 positions agree with TRBD1. Germline V gene lookup returns CDR1 SGHRS and CDR2 YFSETQ. V trimming: 4 bases; J trimming: 1 base; junction bases outside the gene matches: 5. The CDR3 runs to 14 residues. The CDR3 DNA reads as TGCGCCAGCAGCCACAGGGGTGATTCCTACGAGCAGTACTTC. Its protein product is CASSHRGDSYEQYF. The entire variable domain, with the rest obtained from reference TRBV5-1 and TRBJ2-7, is as follows: KAGVTQTPRYLIKTRGQQVTLSCSPISGHRSVSWYQQTPGQGLQFLFEYFSETQRNKGNFPGRFSGRQFSNSRSEMNVSTLELGDSALYLCASSHRGDSYEQYFGPGTRLTVT.

This clonotype was counted between two and nine times. The J gene is TRBJ2-3, the V gene TRBV28, with D unresolved. CDR3 length: 13 residues. The germline gives CDR1 MDHEN, CDR2 SYDVKM. The V gene lost 6 bases and the J gene lost 6 bases, with 13 bases spanning the gap. CDR3 nucleotide sequence: TGTGCCAGCAGCCTGCAGGCGTCGGATACGCAGTATTTT. Protein product: CASSLQASDTQYF.

The chain combines TRBV12-3 or TRBV12-4 with TRBJ1-2; a weak D match, TRBD1 (5 bases). With 9 bases removed from V and 8 bases from J, the gap between germline ends came to 13 bases. The CDR3 is 11 residues long. As DNA, the CDR3 is TGTGCCAGTTCGGACCAGGGAGGCTACACCTTC. It codes for CASSDQGGYTF.

The V gene is TRBV4-3, the J gene TRBJ2-1, with 8 bases identical to TRBD2. From germline, CDR1 is LGHNA and CDR2 YSLEER. The CDR3 totals 14 residues. Trimming removed 0 bases from V and 5 bases from J; junction bases left unmatched: 0. The CDR3, as DNA: TGCGCCAGCAGCCAAGATAGCGGGAACAATGAGCAGTTCTTC. Translation gives CASSQDSGNNEQFF.

This clonotype occurred many times. This sequence joins TRBV6-5 and TRBJ2-7; 7 positions agree with TRBD2. Germline V gives CDR1 MNHEY, CDR2 SVGAGI. This CDR3 region has 15 residues. The trim removed 0 bases at V and 0 bases at J, leaving 2 bases unmatched. DNA of the CDR3: TGTGCCAGCAGTTACTCGCCTAGCGGCTCCTACGAGCAGTACTTC. Translated: CASSYSPSGSYEQYF.

This clonotype was picked up a small number of times. This rearrangement joins TRBV12-3 or TRBV12-4 to TRBJ1-4; no clear D. The length of the CDR3 is 18 residues. The germline V and J ends were trimmed by 1 base and 0 bases, with 15 bases remaining between them. The CDR3 here is CASSLVGRTSATNEKLFF. In DNA, the CDR3 is TGTGCCAGCAGTTTAGTAGGACGGACTTCTGCAACTAATGAAAAACTGTTTTTT.

This chain connects TRBV6-5 to TRBJ2-5; 10 positions agree with TRBD1. Unmatched junction bases numbered 4, after V lost 5 bases and J lost 1 base. CDR1 is MNHEY, CDR2 SVGAGI, per germline. The CDR3 has 15 residues. The CDR3 nucleotides are TGTGCCAGCAGTCTGGACAGGGGGTCCCAAGAGACCCAGTACTTC. Residues: CASSLDRGSQETQYF.

This clonotype is deemed medium-sized (0.01 to 0.1%). The J gene is TRBJ1-2, the V gene TRBV6-5; D may be TRBD1 (5 bases). Germline V CDR1 and CDR2: MNHEY, SVGAGI. V lost 6 bases and J 6 bases, leaving 20 bases between the germline ends. This CDR3 spans 15 amino acids. The CDR3 reads CASSLYTGTPNGYTF. The CDR3 nucleotides are TGTGCCAGCAGCCTATACACCGGGACCCCTAATGGCTACACCTTC.

V is TRBV7-9 and J is TRBJ1-1; TRBD1 might be the D (6 bases). CDR3 length: 13 residues. Germline CDR1 reads SEHNR; CDR2 reads FQNEAQ (reference sequence). Trimming took off 5 bases at V and 4 bases at J, with 11 bases between the two ends. CDR3 DNA sequence: TGTGCCAGCAGCCGGGGGGGCGGCACTGAAGCTTTCTTT. Translation gives CASSRGGGTEAFF.

This chain connects TRBV18 to TRBJ2-7; 7 nucleotides line up with TRBD2. V lost 2 bases to trimming and J lost 5 bases; unmatched junction nucleotides: 12. This CDR3 is built from 16 residues. CDR1 and CDR2 (germline): KGHSH, LQKENI. The CDR3 DNA follows: TGTGCCAGCTCACCATCTAGCGGTGAAGGGAACCACGAGCAGTACGTC. Protein sequence: CASSPSSGEGNHEQYV.

In its sample, this clonotype was seen a few times. The rearrangement links TRBV6-5 to TRBJ1-5, with 8 bases lining up with TRBD1. The V gene's germline CDR1 is MNHEY and CDR2 SVGAGI. This CDR3 spans 17 amino acids. V trimming: 5 bases; J trimming: 0 bases; junction bases outside the gene matches: 9. Here the CDR3 reads CASSTGQGLYSNQPQHF. The CDR3 DNA reads as TGTGCCAGCAGTACAGGACAGGGTCTGTATAGCAATCAGCCCCAGCATTTT.

This clonotype was detected ten times or more. The chain combines TRBV27 with TRBJ1-5; D gene unclear. Germline loops: CDR1 MNHEY, CDR2 SMNVEV (reference sequence). Trimming took 4 bases from V and 5 from J, leaving 9 bases between them. CDR3 size: 13 residues. Here the CDR3 reads CASSSGRHQPQHF. For the CDR3, the DNA is TGTGCCAGCAGTTCCGGGCGGCATCAGCCCCAGCATTTT.

The rearrangement links TRBV4-1 to TRBJ2-7; possible D gene TRBD1, 5 bases. CDR3 size: 14 residues. V was pared by 1 base and J by 4 bases, with 11 bases between. Germline V CDR1 and CDR2: MGHRA, YSYEKL. The CDR3 is CASSQGLGEYEQYF. The CDR3 coding sequence is TGCGCCAGCAGCCAAGGGTTAGGGGAATACGAGCAGTACTTC.

This chain links TRBV15 with TRBJ1-2, with D possibly TRBD1 on 5 matching bases. Between the trimmed V and J ends, which lost 2 bases and 5 bases, there was a span of 15 bases. The CDR3 is 15 amino acids. The germline V gene has CDR1 LNHNV and CDR2 YYDKDF (reference sequence). The CDR3 loop is CATSRNTGGVYGYTF. The CDR3 DNA reads TGTGCCACCAGCAGAAATACGGGGGGGGTTTATGGCTACACCTTC. The full variable domain, in which reference TRBV15 and TRBJ1-2 provide the parts outside the CDR3, is DAMVIQNPRYQVTQFGKPVTLSCSQTLNHNVMYWYQQKSSQAPKLLFHYYDKDFNNEADTPDNFQSRRPNTSFCFLDIRSPGLGDTAMYLCATSRNTGGVYGYTFGSGTRLTVV.

This clonotype was picked up a small number of times. This sequence joins TRBV20-1 and TRBJ2-5; 14 bases line up with TRBD2. V gave up 6 bases and J gave up 4 bases; unmatched junction bases: 13. Per germline, CDR1 DFQATT and CDR2 SNEGSKA (reference sequence). This CDR3 spans 17 amino acids. The CDR3 nucleotides read TGCAGTGCCTATCCTGTAGACGGGACTAGCGGGGGAGAGACCCAGTACTTC. Its translation is CSAYPVDGTSGGETQYF.

The table lists this clonotype with a count of one. For the CDR3, the DNA is TGCGCCAGCAGTCACAGTGTTTCGGAGCGGCAGGACAATGAGCAGTTCTTC. Its translation is CASSHSVSERQDNEQFF. The genes are TRBV23-1 and TRBJ2-1; a possible D gene is TRBD2 (5 bases). TRBV23-1 counts as an open reading frame of uncertain function. The V and J ends lost 3 bases and 5 bases respectively, with 20 bases between them. This CDR3 is 17 amino acids long.